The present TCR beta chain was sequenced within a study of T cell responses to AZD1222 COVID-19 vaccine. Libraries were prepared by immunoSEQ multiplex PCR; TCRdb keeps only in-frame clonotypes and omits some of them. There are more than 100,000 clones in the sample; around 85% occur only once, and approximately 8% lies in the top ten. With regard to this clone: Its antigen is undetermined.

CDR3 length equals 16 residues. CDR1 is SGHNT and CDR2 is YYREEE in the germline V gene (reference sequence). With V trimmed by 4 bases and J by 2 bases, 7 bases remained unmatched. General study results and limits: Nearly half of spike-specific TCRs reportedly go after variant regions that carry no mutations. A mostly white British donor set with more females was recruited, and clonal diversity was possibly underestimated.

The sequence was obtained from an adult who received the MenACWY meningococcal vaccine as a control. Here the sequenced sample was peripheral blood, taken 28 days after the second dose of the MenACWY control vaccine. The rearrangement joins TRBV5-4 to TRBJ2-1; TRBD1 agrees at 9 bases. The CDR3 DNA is TGTGCCAGCAGCCTTGGACAGGGGACGGCCTACAATGAGCAGTTCTTC. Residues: CASSLGQGTAYNEQFF. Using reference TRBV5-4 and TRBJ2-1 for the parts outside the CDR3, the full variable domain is ETGVTQSPTHLIKTRGQQVTLRCSSQSGHNTVSWYQQALGQGPQFIFQYYREEENGRGNFPPRFSGLQFPNYSSELNVNALELDDSALYLCASSLGQGTAYNEQFFGPGTRLTVL.